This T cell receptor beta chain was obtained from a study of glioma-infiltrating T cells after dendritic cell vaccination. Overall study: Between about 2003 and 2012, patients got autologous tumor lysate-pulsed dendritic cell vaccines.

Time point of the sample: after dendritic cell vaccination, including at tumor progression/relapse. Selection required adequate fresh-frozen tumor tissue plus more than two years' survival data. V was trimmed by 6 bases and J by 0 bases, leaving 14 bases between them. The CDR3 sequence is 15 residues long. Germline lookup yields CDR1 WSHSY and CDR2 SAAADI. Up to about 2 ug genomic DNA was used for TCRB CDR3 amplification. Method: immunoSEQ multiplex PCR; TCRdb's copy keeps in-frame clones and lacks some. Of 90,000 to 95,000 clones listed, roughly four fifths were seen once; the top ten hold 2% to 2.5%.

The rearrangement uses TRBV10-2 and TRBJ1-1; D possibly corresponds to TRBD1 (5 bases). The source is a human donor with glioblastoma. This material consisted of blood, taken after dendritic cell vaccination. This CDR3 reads CASSPGLALNTEAFF. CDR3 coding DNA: TGCGCCAGCAGCCCGGGACTGGCCTTGAACACTGAAGCTTTCTTT.